The entry that follows covers one T cell receptor (beta chain) sequence. No antigen is known for it. Base qualities are missing; no much larger clone stands one base away. This sample was included in a study of blood T cell repertoires in COVID-19 (dated by TCRdb to 2020 to 2022). With regard to the full study: Samples covering the acute and convalescent phases of COVID-19 were provided by collaborators in the United States, Italy and Spain. The prospective study material was composed of cDNA or gDNA derived from T cells, B-cell-depleted T cells, or PBMCs. The dataset comprised deeply sampled blood TCRbeta repertoires from subjects exposed to, actively infected with, or recovered from COVID-19. The repertoires were made available in a free public database intended to serve as a resource for research on the immune response to SARS-CoV-2. The samples were drawn from the first 160 participants of the ongoing ImmuneRACE study and from 1,254 subjects provided by 6 global collaborators. A de-identified subject ID, COVID-19 status, age in years and sex were almost always included in the sample metadata. Where available, HLA class I and class II types were obtained from metadata supplied by the sample provider rather than from assay-based typing.

Whole blood was collected in K2EDTA tubes by collaborating institutions according to the institutions' own protocols. Collaborator samples were shipped for TCRbeta analysis as frozen whole blood, isolated PBMCs, or DNA extracted from either sample type. V and J are trimmed by 6 bases and 8 bases, and the gene matches miss 7 bases of the junction. Taken from cysteine to phenylalanine, the CDR3 has 13 residues. Only CDR3 DNA remains: 39 bases, in frame from the first base. General conclusions and limits of the study: How much clinical and demographic metadata was included differed by source and by participant, and the metadata was provided uncurated.

TCRbeta CDR3 regions were amplified from genomic DNA using the immunoSEQ Assay, a bias-controlled multiplex PCR. Concerning the study's data processing: Within the assay, amplification of reference gene primers was used to estimate how many nucleated cells each sample contained. Sequence reads were collapsed and filtered to measure the absolute abundance of every unique TCRbeta CDR3 rearrangement. For each sample, productive Simpson clonality was calculated as the square root of Simpson's diversity index across productive rearrangements. TCRdb took this table from immuneACCESS and kept in-frame rearrangements with V and J called. Such tables lack part of the clones; where checked against another copy, unresolved V genes explain under half of the gap, and the rest is unexplained. V, J and clone size derive from that table, while D and trimming were established from the DNA sequence. This sample gives 45,000 to 65,000 clones in total; roughly 80% of them show up just once. Jointly, the top ten make up 10% to 15% of the sample.

Sequenced: peripheral blood. This clonotype originated in a woman of 80 years or more with acute or convalescent COVID-19. This receptor chain uses TRBV23-1 and TRBJ2-4; TRBD1 lines up with 7 middle nucleotides. Being an ORF, TRBV23-1 has a function that is uncertain. The CDR3 reads CASRDRAADIQYF. DNA sequence: TGCGCCAGCAGAGACAGGGCCGCGGACATTCAGTACTTC.